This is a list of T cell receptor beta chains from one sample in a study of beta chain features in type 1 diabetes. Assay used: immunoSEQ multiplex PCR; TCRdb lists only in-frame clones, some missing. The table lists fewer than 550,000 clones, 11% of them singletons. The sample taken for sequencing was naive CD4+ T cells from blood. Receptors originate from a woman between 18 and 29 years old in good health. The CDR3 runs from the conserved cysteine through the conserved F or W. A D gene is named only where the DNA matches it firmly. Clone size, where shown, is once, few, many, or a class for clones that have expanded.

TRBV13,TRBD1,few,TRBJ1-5,TGTGCCAGCAGCTTAAGAGGGGGCGACAATCAGCCCCAGCATTTT,CASSLRGGDNQPQHF
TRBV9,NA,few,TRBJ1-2,TGTGCCAGCAGCCCCAGGGGTCCAGATGGCTACACCTTC,CASSPRGPDGYTF
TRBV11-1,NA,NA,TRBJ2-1,TGTGCCAGCAGCTTAGCTTTGGGAGAACGGGGCAACAATGAGCAGTTCTTC,CASSLALGERGNNEQFF
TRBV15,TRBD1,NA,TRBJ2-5,TGTGCCACCAGCAGACCGGACAGGGACAAAGAGACCCAGTACTTC,CATSRPDRDKETQYF
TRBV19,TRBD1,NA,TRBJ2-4,TGTGCCAGTAGGGCGACAGGGACGGACATTCAGTACTTC,CASRATGTDIQYF
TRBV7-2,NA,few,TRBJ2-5,TGTGCCAGCAGCTCTGGACGCGAGGGGACCCAGTACTTC,CASSSGREGTQYF
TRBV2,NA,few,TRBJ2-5,TGTGCCAGCAGTGCGGGTATGAAGACCCAGTACTTC,CASSAGMKTQYF
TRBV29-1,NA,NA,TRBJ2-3,TGCAGCGTTGCCCGGGGTCTGGGGGATACGCAGTATTTT,CSVARGLGDTQYF
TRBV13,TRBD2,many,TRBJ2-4,TGTGCCAGCAGCAGACAGCGGGATCTAGCCAAAAACATTCAGTACTTC,CASSRQRDLAKNIQYF
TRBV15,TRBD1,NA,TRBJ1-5,TGTGCCACCAGCAGGCCCGGACAGGGAGGGGAGTGGGGCAATCAGCCCCAGCATTTT,CATSRPGQGGEWGNQPQHF
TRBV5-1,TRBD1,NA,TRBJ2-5,TGCGCCAGCAGCTTGGCACAGGGGGCTGGAGAGACCCAGTACTTC,CASSLAQGAGETQYF
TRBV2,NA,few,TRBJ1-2,TGTGCCAGCAGTGATTCAGTGATACGCTATGGCTACACCTTC,CASSDSVIRYGYTF
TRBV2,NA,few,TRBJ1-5,TGTGCCAGCAGTGAATTACGAAGCAATCAGCCCCAGCATTTT,CASSELRSNQPQHF
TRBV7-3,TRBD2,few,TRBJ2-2,TGTGCCAGCAGCGCCAGGACTAGCAAGGGAGCCGGGGAGCTGTTTTTT,CASSARTSKGAGELFF
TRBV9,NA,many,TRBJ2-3,TGTGCCAGCAGCGTAGGGGCCGATACGCAGTATTTT,CASSVGADTQYF
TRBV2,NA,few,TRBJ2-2,TGTGCCAGCAGTGGTCAATTTGTGGGGAACGGGGAGCTGTTTTTT,CASSGQFVGNGELFF
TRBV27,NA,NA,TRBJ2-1,TGTGCCAGCAGTTTTGGTAGCGTCTCCTACAATGAGCAGTTCTTC,CASSFGSVSYNEQFF
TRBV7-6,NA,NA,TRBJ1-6,TGTGCCAGCAGCTTACTAGGATCACCCCTCCACTTT,CASSLLGSPLHF
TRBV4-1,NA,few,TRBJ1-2,TGCGCCAGCAGCCAAGAGGCGAAAAGGAGAGGCTACACCTTC,CASSQEAKRRGYTF
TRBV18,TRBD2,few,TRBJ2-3,TGTGCCAGCTCACAAAGCGGGATAACCACAGATACGCAGTATTTT,CASSQSGITTDTQYF
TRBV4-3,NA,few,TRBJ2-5,TGCGCCAGCAGCCAAGATTTAGGGACCGGGGGGACCCAGTACTTC,CASSQDLGTGGTQYF
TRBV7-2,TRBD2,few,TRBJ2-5,TGTGCCAGCAGCCCGGGGGTAGCGGGGGGCAATCAGATGGGCCAGTACTTC,CASSPGVAGGNQMGQYF
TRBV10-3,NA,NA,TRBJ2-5,TGTGCCATCAGTGAGGGGTCCATCCCCTCATACTTC,CAISEGSIPSYF
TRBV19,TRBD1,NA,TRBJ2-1,TGTGCCAGTAGCAAAGGACAGGCCTACAGTTACAATGAGCAGTTCTTC,CASSKGQAYSYNEQFF
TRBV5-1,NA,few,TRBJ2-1,TGCGCCAGCAGCTTGCCAGAGAGCTACAATGAGCAGTTCTTC,CASSLPESYNEQFF
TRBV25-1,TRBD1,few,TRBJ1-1,TGTGCCAGCAGTGAGCCGACAGGGGACACTGAAGCTTTCTTT,CASSEPTGDTEAFF
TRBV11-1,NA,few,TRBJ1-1,TGTGCCAGCAGCTCTACCATTCGCGGAAATACTGAAGCTTTCTTT,CASSSTIRGNTEAFF
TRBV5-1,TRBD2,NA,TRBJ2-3,TGCGCCAGCAGCTTGACGGGGGGAGATACGCAGTATTTT,CASSLTGGDTQYF
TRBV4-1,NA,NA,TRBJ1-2,TGCGCCAGCAGCCAAGGAGACAATGTTAACTATGGCTACACCTTC,CASSQGDNVNYGYTF
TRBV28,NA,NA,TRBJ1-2,TGTGCCAGCAGTCCCCCGCATTTCCTATTGGGCTACACCTTC,CASSPPHFLLGYTF
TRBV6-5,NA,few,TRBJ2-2,TGTGCCAGCAGGGCGCGAGGCACCGGGGAGCTGTTTTTT,CASRARGTGELFF
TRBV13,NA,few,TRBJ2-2,TGTGCCAGCAGCTTAGTCAAATCCGGCGGGGAGCTGTTTTTT,CASSLVKSGGELFF
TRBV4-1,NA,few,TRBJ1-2,TGCGCCAGCAGCCAAGCAGGGAGCGGCTACACCTTC,CASSQAGSGYTF
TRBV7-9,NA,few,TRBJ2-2,TGTGCCAGCAGCCCGCATGAGGGAAACACCGGGGAGCTGTTTTTT,CASSPHEGNTGELFF
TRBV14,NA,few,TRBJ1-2,TGTGCCAGCGGGGGTTTCTATGGCTACACCTTC,CASGGFYGYTF
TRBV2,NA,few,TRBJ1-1,TGTGCCAGCAGCCACCCCGGGGCCAGGGTGAACACTGAAGCTTTCTTT,CASSHPGARVNTEAFF
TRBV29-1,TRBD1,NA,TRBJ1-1,TGCAGCGTTTGCAGGGGGCAGTATGAAGCTTTCTTT,CSVCRGQYEAFF
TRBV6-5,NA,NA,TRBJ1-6,TGTGCCAGCAGTTACTCGACTTCACCCCTCCACTTT,CASSYSTSPLHF
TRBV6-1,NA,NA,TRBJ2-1,TGTGCCAGCAGCTTGAGCAATGAGCAGTTCTTC,CASSLSNEQFF
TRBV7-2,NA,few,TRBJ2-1,TGTGCCAGCAGCTTAAGAATACAGATCTACAATGAGCAGTTCTTC,CASSLRIQIYNEQFF
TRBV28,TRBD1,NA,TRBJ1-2,TGTGCCAGCAGTACAGGGGGTAGTGGCTACACCTTC,CASSTGGSGYTF
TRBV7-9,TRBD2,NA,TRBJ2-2,TGTGCCAGCAGCTTATATCTAGCGGGAGTGCCCGGGGAGCTGTTTTTT,CASSLYLAGVPGELFF
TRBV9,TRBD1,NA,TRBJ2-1,TGTGCCAGCAGCTTGGACAGGGGGACCCAGTTCTTC,CASSLDRGTQFF
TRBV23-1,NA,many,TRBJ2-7,TGCGCCAGCAGTCAATCACCGGGACATTGCTACGAGCAGTACTTC,CASSQSPGHCYEQYF